The 30 T cell receptor beta chains below were found in one sample sequenced in a study of identical twins. Each CDR3 protein is one row after TCRdb ran MiXCR on the 5' RACE reads. The data show 550,000 to 700,000 distinct CDR3 sequences, 21% seen once. These data also featured in a second study, about T cells expressing NK-cell markers.

The sequencing input was PBMCs. These receptors came from a woman aged 18-35 years in good health.

The gene calls are TRBV7-3 and TRBJ2-1; no clear D gene. V was clipped by 2 bases and J by 2 bases, with 10 bases between them. Germline CDR1 reads SGHTA; CDR2 reads FQGTGA. The CDR3 totals 15 residues. DNA for the CDR3: TGTGCCAGCAGCTTAGTTTTCAGCACCTACAATGAGCAGTTCTTC. It is translated as CASSLVFSTYNEQFF.

This clonotype was counted at least ten times. This chain connects TRBV6-1 to TRBJ1-5; D may be TRBD1 (6 bases). Germline assignment: CDR1 MNHNS and CDR2 SASEGT. V was shortened by 6 bases and J by 7 bases, with 13 bases between the two germline ends. The CDR3 runs 13 residues. The CDR3 spells CASRAAGEQPQHF. The CDR3, as DNA: TGTGCCAGCAGGGCCGCAGGGGAACAGCCCCAGCATTTT.

The J gene is TRBJ2-7, the V gene TRBV20-1, with a tentative D call TRBD1 (5 bases). Trimming removed 2 bases at V and 2 bases at J, with 7 bases between. In germline, CDR1 is DFQATT, CDR2 SNEGSKA (reference sequence). The CDR3 has 12 amino acids. The CDR3 is CSARKGPYEQYF. The CDR3 nucleotides are TGCAGTGCTAGAAAGGGGCCCTACGAGCAGTACTTC.

This clonotype was counted at least ten times. V usage is TRBV20-1 and J usage is TRBJ2-2, with 7 bases fitting TRBD1. In germline, CDR1 is DFQATT, CDR2 SNEGSKA (reference sequence). The CDR3 spans 14 residues. V shed 3 bases, J shed 7 bases, and the junction held 8 bases outside the gene matches. CDR3 in amino acids: CSARGLQGIGELFF. CDR3 nucleotide sequence: TGCAGTGCTAGGGGTCTACAGGGGATCGGGGAGCTGTTTTTT.

This clonotype was seen repeatedly, ten times or more. The rearrangement links TRBV27 to TRBJ2-1, with TRBD2 identical over 7 bases. The V and J ends lost 6 bases and 2 bases, in that order; junction bases with no gene match: 10. CDR1 and CDR2 from the germline V gene are MNHEY and SMNVEV (reference sequence). The CDR3 totals 16 residues. As DNA, the CDR3 is TGTGCCAGCAGCCTATCGAGCGGGGAGACCTACAATGAGCAGTTCTTC. Amino acid sequence: CASSLSSGETYNEQFF.

This clonotype was counted at least ten times. The V gene is TRBV6-5, the J gene TRBJ2-3; the D gene is possibly TRBD2 (5 bases). The V end lost 4 bases, the J end lost 5 bases, and 13 bases lay between the germline ends. Germline loops: CDR1 MNHEY, CDR2 SVGAGI. The CDR3 has 14 amino acids. Written as DNA, the CDR3 is TGTGCCAGCAGTTCCCTCTCACTAGGAGATACGCAGTATTTT. Residues: CASSSLSLGDTQYF.

This clonotype was seen a handful of times. This chain joins TRBV6-2 or TRBV6-3 and TRBJ1-5; the D gene is possibly TRBD1 (5 bases). This CDR3 has 15 amino acids. The V gene lost 5 bases and the J gene lost 2 bases, with 13 bases spanning the gap. The germline V gene has CDR1 MNHEY and CDR2 SVGEGT. The CDR3 is CASSKGEWGNQPQHF. In DNA form, the CDR3 reads TGTGCCAGCAGTAAAGGGGAGTGGGGCAATCAGCCCCAGCATTTT.

This clonotype appeared a few times. The chain links TRBV9 to TRBJ2-3; TRBD2 matches at 10 bases. The CDR3 runs to 15 residues. The V gene's germline CDR1 is SGDLS and CDR2 YYNGEE. J was trimmed by 4 bases and V by 3 bases; bases with no gene match: 5. In nucleotides, the CDR3 is TGTGCCAGCAGCGGCAGCGGGGGGGCATCAGATACGCAGTATTTT. Residues: CASSGSGGASDTQYF.

J is TRBJ2-7 and V is TRBV15; D possibly corresponds to TRBD1 (5 bases). Trimming left V 4 bases short and J 3 bases short, with 10 bases between. This CDR3 has 13 residues. Germline loops: CDR1 LNHNV, CDR2 YYDKDF (reference sequence). CDR3 sequence: CATSILDSYEQYF. The CDR3 DNA is TGTGCCACCAGCATCCTCGACAGCTACGAGCAGTACTTC.

This clonotype was found a few times. This chain uses TRBV5-1 with TRBJ2-5, with a weak D call TRBD2 (7 bases). The germline V gene has CDR1 SGHRS and CDR2 YFSETQ. This CDR3 comprises 17 residues. V was trimmed by 0 bases and J by 0 bases, leaving 15 bases between them. The CDR3 loop is CASSLAWGGEDQETQYF. CDR3 nucleotides: TGCGCCAGCAGCTTGGCCTGGGGGGGCGAAGACCAAGAGACCCAGTACTTC.

The rearrangement links TRBV12-3 or TRBV12-4 to TRBJ1-5; D gene unclear. Deletions cut 5 bases from V and 6 bases from J, with 8 bases between. The CDR3 loop spans 12 amino acids. The CDR3 sequence: CASSAYGQPQHF. Written as DNA, the CDR3 is TGTGCCAGCAGTGCCTACGGTCAGCCCCAGCATTTT.

In its sample, this clonotype was seen a few times. The chain recombines TRBV7-2 with TRBJ2-7; 13 positions agree with TRBD2. CDR3 length: 15 residues. In germline, CDR1 is SGHTA, CDR2 FQGNSA. V was pared by 5 bases and J by 1 base, with 2 bases of the junction left unmatched. The CDR3 region has the DNA TGTGCCAGCAGCACACTAGCGGGAGGGTCCTACGAGCAGTACTTC. Protein: CASSTLAGGSYEQYF.

Ten or more counts support this clonotype. The chain is built from TRBV6-5 and TRBJ1-5; no definite D call. Trimming shortened V by 2 bases and J by 7 bases, and 9 bases separated the two germline ends. The CDR3 has 13 residues. CDR1 is MNHEY, CDR2 SVGAGI, per germline. Here the CDR3 reads CASSYAAGQPQHF. CDR3 bases: TGTGCCAGCAGTTACGCCGCGGGGCAGCCCCAGCATTTT.

This clonotype was counted once. This rearrangement joins TRBV6-1 to TRBJ2-1; D is perhaps TRBD2 (5 bases). Trimming cost V 6 bases and J 4 bases, with 16 bases left between them. The CDR3 has 15 residues. Per the germline V gene, CDR1 is MNHNS and CDR2 is SASEGT. CDR3 DNA sequence: TGTGCCAGCAGGCCCGTGGGTGGAGGTTACAATGAGCAGTTCTTC. It specifies CASRPVGGGYNEQFF.

The genes are TRBV11-2 and TRBJ2-3, with 7 bases aligning to TRBD1. V shed 4 bases and J 3 bases; nucleotides not matched to a gene: 13. Germline values: CDR1 SGHAT, CDR2 FQNNGV. The length of the CDR3 is 17 residues. CDR3 amino acids: CASSSHQYRGRTDTQYF. The CDR3 DNA reads as TGTGCCAGCAGCTCGCATCAGTACAGGGGAAGGACAGATACGCAGTATTTT.

The J gene is TRBJ2-2, the V gene TRBV21-1; the tabulated D call, TRBD1, remains unverified against the DNA. TRBV21-1 is a pseudogene locus. CDR3 length: 17 amino acids. The CDR3 is CDSSKMNDRGYTGELFF. The DNA of the CDR3 is TGTGACAGCAGCAAAATGAACGACAGGGGGTACACCGGGGAGCTGTTTTTT.

The V and J genes are TRBV5-1 and TRBJ2-1; 11 bases agree with TRBD2. The CDR3 spans 15 residues. V trimming: 1 base; J trimming: 7 bases; junction bases outside the gene matches: 4. CDR1 and CDR2 from the germline V gene are SGHRS and YFSETQ. The CDR3 spells CASSLTSGRSNEQFF. The CDR3, as DNA: TGCGCCAGCAGCTTGACTAGCGGGAGAAGTAATGAGCAGTTCTTC.

V and J are TRBV12-3 or TRBV12-4 and TRBJ2-7; D unresolved. Trimming shortened V by 1 base and J by 8 bases, and 9 bases separated the two germline ends. The CDR3 spans 12 residues. The CDR3 loop reads CASSLGLRKQYF. CDR3 DNA sequence: TGTGCCAGCAGTTTAGGCCTCCGGAAGCAGTACTTC.

This sequence joins TRBV11-2 and TRBJ1-5, with D hard to call. The CDR3 is 15 amino acids. V was pared by 5 bases and J by 1 base, with 12 bases between. CDR1 is SGHAT, CDR2 FQNNGV, per germline. The CDR3: CASSPGPGSNQPQHF. DNA of the CDR3: TGTGCCAGCAGCCCGGGCCCGGGCAGCAATCAGCCCCAGCATTTT.

The CDR3: CATSDPGDYGARDTQYF. CDR3 DNA sequence: TGTGCCACCAGTGATCCGGGGGATTACGGGGCGAGAGATACGCAGTATTTT. This chain uses TRBV24-1 with TRBJ2-3, with D tentatively TRBD2 (6 bases). Trimming pared 3 bases from V and 5 bases from J, leaving 20 bases between. This CDR3 spans 17 amino acids. CDR1 and CDR2 from the germline V gene are KGHDR and SFDVKD.

This clonotype was counted ten times or more. This chain links TRBV9 with TRBJ1-4; a weak D match, TRBD1 (5 bases). V was cut by 0 bases and J by 5 bases, with 11 bases left in between. The germline V gene encodes CDR1 SGDLS and CDR2 YYNGEE. This CDR3 has 15 residues. CDR3 protein: CASSVEGQFNEKLFF. CDR3 coding DNA: TGTGCCAGCAGCGTAGAGGGGCAGTTCAATGAAAAACTGTTTTTT.

This clonotype has at least ten counts. The rearrangement links TRBV20-1 to TRBJ2-5; no clear D. Germline V CDR1 and CDR2: DFQATT, SNEGSKA (reference sequence). Trimming stripped 0 bases from V and 1 base from J, with 9 bases between. The CDR3 has 14 residues. The CDR3 sequence is CSAREVASQETQYF. The CDR3 DNA sequence: TGCAGTGCTAGAGAAGTAGCATCCCAAGAGACCCAGTACTTC.

This clonotype was seen a handful of times. The chain has TRBV6-4 and TRBJ2-3; D gene uncertain. The CDR3 contains 16 residues. Trimming stripped 0 bases from V and 0 bases from J, with 10 bases between. Germline CDR1 is MRHNA and CDR2 is SNTAGT. CDR3 bases: TGTGCCAGCAGTGACTCGCCGGAAACTAGCACAGATACGCAGTATTTT. It yields the protein CASSDSPETSTDTQYF.

At least ten counts were recorded for this clonotype. This chain uses TRBV5-1 with TRBJ1-2; no reliable D call. V lost 5 bases to trimming and J lost 4 bases, with 9 bases between them. The germline V gene encodes CDR1 SGHRS and CDR2 YFSETQ. This CDR3 has 12 amino acids. For the CDR3, the DNA is TGCGCCAGCAGTTCCCTAGCCTATGGCTACACCTTC. It codes for CASSSLAYGYTF.

The V gene is TRBV29-1, the J gene TRBJ2-7; 8 nucleotides align to TRBD1. The CDR3 totals 12 residues. Per the germline V gene, CDR1 is SQVTM and CDR2 is ANQGSEA. V shed 7 bases and J 3 bases; nucleotides not matched to a gene: 5. The CDR3 sequence is CSGMGQVYEQYF. CDR3 DNA: TGCAGCGGCATGGGACAGGTCTACGAGCAGTACTTC.

This rearrangement joins TRBV7-2 to TRBJ2-7; TRBD2 matches at 14 bases. Germline V gene data show CDR1 as SGHTA and CDR2 as FQGNSA. V trimming: 5 bases; J trimming: 4 bases; junction bases outside the gene matches: 10. This CDR3 contains 17 residues. CDR3 nucleotide sequence: TGTGCCAGCAGCGGACCCGGGACTAGCGGGAGTAGATACGAGCAGTACTTC. It translates to CASSGPGTSGSRYEQYF.

About this clonotype: A much larger clonotype is one base distant, so this may be a read error. V usage is TRBV12-3 or TRBV12-4 and J usage is TRBJ2-7; 8 bases agree with TRBD1. The CDR3 runs to 14 residues. The CDR3 spells CASGLQGGLGEQYF. The CDR3 DNA sequence: TGTGCCAGCGGTTTACAGGGGGGTTTGGGCGAGCAGTACTTC.

This clonotype was detected only a few times. This sequence joins TRBV7-2 and TRBJ1-2; a possible D gene is TRBD1 (5 bases). Germline values: CDR1 SGHTA, CDR2 FQGNSA. The germline V and J ends were trimmed by 4 bases and 3 bases, with 18 bases remaining between them. The CDR3 has 16 amino acids. This chain's CDR3 is CASSSTVPQGYYGYTF. The CDR3 region has the DNA TGTGCCAGCAGCTCCACCGTTCCGCAGGGTTACTATGGCTACACCTTC.

Only a few counts were recorded for this clonotype. Germline and junction disagree at one end, which may indicate a read error. The rearrangement uses TRBV11-2 and TRBJ2-2; TRBD1 aligns across 11 bases. The germline V gene has CDR1 SGHAT and CDR2 FQNNGV. This CDR3 spans 16 amino acids. CDR3 in DNA: TGTGCCAGCAGCATAGATCTGGACAGGGGGCCCGGGGAGCTGTTTTTT. Translation gives CASSIDLDRGPGELFF.

This clonotype showed up just a few times. The chain has TRBV12-3 or TRBV12-4 and TRBJ2-5; D may be TRBD1 (5 bases). The CDR3 loop spans 16 amino acids. V lost 2 bases to trimming and J lost 6 bases, with 19 bases between them. The CDR3 protein is CASSLLPDGAGKTQYF. CDR3 in DNA: TGTGCCAGCAGTTTACTCCCCGACGGCGCAGGGAAGACCCAGTACTTC.